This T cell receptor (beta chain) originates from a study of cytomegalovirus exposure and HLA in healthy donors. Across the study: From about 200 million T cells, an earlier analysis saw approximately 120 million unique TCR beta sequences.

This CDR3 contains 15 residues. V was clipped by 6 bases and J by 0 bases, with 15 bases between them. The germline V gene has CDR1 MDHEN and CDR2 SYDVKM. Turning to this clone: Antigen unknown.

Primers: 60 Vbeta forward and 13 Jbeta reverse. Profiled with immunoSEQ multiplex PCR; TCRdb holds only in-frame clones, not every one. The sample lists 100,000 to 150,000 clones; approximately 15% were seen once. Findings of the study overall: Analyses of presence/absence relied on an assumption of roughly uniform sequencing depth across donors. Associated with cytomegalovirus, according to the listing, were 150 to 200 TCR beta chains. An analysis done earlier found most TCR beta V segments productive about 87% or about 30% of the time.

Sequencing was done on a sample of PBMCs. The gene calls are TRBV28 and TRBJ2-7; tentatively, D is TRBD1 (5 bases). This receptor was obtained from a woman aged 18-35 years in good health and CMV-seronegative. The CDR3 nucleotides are TGTGCCAGCAGCCCCGGACACTCTTTCTCCTACGAGCAGTACTTC. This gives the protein CASSPGHSFSYEQYF.